This T cell receptor (beta chain) was recorded in a study of T cells in Graves' hyperthyroidism and ophthalmopathy. Germline V gene data show CDR1 as SGHRS and CDR2 as YFSETQ. V was pared by 4 bases and J by 8 bases, with 8 bases of the junction left unmatched. There are 15 residues in the CDR3. Amplification yielded TCR beta CDR3 regions, with RNA transcripts as the source. The TCR CDR3 was amplified in a first-round RT-PCR using the HTBI primer set. TCRdb re-called the multiplex PCR reads through MiXCR, storing one row per CDR3 protein. Seen here are around 600,000 distinct CDR3 sequences, roughly 15% observed once, and the top ten hold roughly an eighth.

This TCR was recovered from a woman between 45 and 65 years old with Graves' ophthalmopathy. The J gene is TRBJ2-1, the V gene TRBV5-1; 11 bases fit TRBD1. The sequencing sample was made of blood. The CDR3 region has the DNA TGCGCCAGCAGCAAAGGGGACAGGGGGGTCCATGAGCAGTTCTTC. Translated, it gives CASSKGDRGVHEQFF.